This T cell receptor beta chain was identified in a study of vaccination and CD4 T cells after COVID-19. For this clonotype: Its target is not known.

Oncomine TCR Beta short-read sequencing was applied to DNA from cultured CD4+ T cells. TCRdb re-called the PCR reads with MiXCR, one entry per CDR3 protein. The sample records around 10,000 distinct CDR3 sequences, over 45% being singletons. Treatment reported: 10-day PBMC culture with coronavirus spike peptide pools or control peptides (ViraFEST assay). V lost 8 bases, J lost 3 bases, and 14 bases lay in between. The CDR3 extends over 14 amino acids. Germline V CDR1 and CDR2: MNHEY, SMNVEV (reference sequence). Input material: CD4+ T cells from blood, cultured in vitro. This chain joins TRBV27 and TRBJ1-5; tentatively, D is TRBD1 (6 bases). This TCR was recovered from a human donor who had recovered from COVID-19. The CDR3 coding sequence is TGTGCCAGCTCCCCGGACAGAGACAATCAGCCCCAGCATTTT. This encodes CASSPDRDNQPQHF.